This TCR beta chain appears in the sequencing data of a study of neurological immune-mediated disorders (dated by TCRdb to between 2018 and 2021). Describing the broader study: The study compared peripheral blood TCR-beta repertoires of HTLV-I-associated myelopathy (HAM/TSP) patients, multiple sclerosis patients and healthy controls using UMI-based sequencing. The cohort comprised 65 to 75 subjects: 14 HAM/TSP patients, approximately 34 multiple sclerosis patients and around 20 healthy controls. The approximately 96 TCR-beta libraries covered PBMC samples along with longitudinal samples, technical triplicates, and paired sorted CD4+ and CD8+ T-cell subsets.

Blood bank volunteers in Maryland, USA served as the healthy controls. Libraries from unsorted PBMCs were made from 2 million PBMCs kept in RNAlater at -80 degrees C until RNA extraction. PBMCs were separated from peripheral blood using Ficoll-Hypaque density gradient centrifugation and then cryopreserved in liquid nitrogen. cDNA was synthesized by template-switch 5'RACE using a primer carrying a 10-nucleotide random unique molecular identifier by which each TCR transcript was tagged. Over 180 million TCR-beta sequences, covering 15-18 subjects, were produced in each sequencing run. Total RNA was extracted with the RNeasy kit. TCR-beta VDJ regions were amplified with primers for the TCR constant region and the 5'RACE anchor, using the KAPA Real-time Library Amplification kit. A first PCR added sample indexes and Illumina adaptors, after which a second PCR increased the library yield. After Ampure bead purification, the TCR product of roughly 650 bp was size-selected on a 2% E-gel SizeSelection system. Before pooling, library quality was checked on a Bioanalyzer, concentration was measured with Qubit, and libraries were quantified with the Kapa Library Quantification kit. Libraries were sequenced paired-end 2 x 150 bp on an Illumina HiSeq 2500. To increase sequence diversity, about 23-30% phiX was spiked into each library pool. Turning to the authors' computational methods: Quality-filtered reads were processed with the UMI-based MiGEC pipeline, and over 80% of raw TCR sequences were removed by the MiGEC pipeline during error correction. IMGT germline references were used for alignment of VDJ genes, and clonotypes were defined by a unique CDR3 amino acid sequence together with V-J genes. Clonal expansion, Shannon diversity and CDR3 relatedness (CalcPairwiseDistances, ClusterSamples) were evaluated with VDJtools, and phylogenetic trees were built with CLCbio workbench. Expanded clones were defined as having at least 8 unique UMIs, based on coefficient-of-variation modelling across technical triplicates. Through fastp at Q25 and MiXCR, TCRdb rebuilt clones from the public reads, retaining in-frame beta chains. Rows with one shared CDR3 protein collapse into an entry with the most common genes and DNA. The authors' filters were not applied to this entry. Counted in this sample were 33,000 or so distinct CDR3 sequences; 7% to 8% of them appeared once. The leading ten clones occupy 4.4% of the sample.

The study at large found these results: No identical CDR3 amino acid sequences were found to be shared among expanded clones across subjects, suggesting that TCR-beta repertoires were private in all groups. TCR clonal expansion was highest in HAM/TSP patients and lowest in MS patients, with MS patients falling below even healthy controls.

In this sample, this clonotype turned up many times. The antigen it binds to is not known. No base qualities exist here, and no much larger clone lies one base off it. Taken from the germline V gene, the CDR1 and CDR2 loops are SGDLS and YYNGEE. The CDR3 runs 15 residues from the cysteine to the phenylalanine. Only the CDR3 DNA stays, 45 bases, in frame from base 1. V loses 4 bases at its end and J loses 5 bases; junction bases beyond the gene matches: 9. The chain joins TRBV9 to TRBJ1-1; TRBD1 matches 9 bases in the middle. This receptor was obtained from a woman between 35 and 50 years old in good health. Sequencing used PBMCs. The DNA sequence follows: TGTGCCAGCAGCCCACCGGGACAGGGCTCAACTGAAGCTTTCTTT. Protein translation: CASSPPGQGSTEAFF.